The following is a T cell receptor (beta chain) sequence with its context. The antigen is undetermined. Germline V gives CDR1 MNHEY, CDR2 SVGEGT. Trimming at V came to 0 bases and at J to 4 bases, leaving 4 bases not matched to a gene. CDR3 length: 16 residues. TCRdb itself ran the 5' RACE reads through MiXCR, one entry per CDR3 protein. This table has 230,000 or so distinct CDR3 sequences, 18% appearing once. The data stem from a study of CD8 T cells in ankylosing spondylitis. Whole-study results and caveats: Reports say disease-linked clones showed up significantly more in matched ankylosing spondylitis synovial fluid.

This TCR was recovered from a male donor with ankylosing spondylitis or in good health (not recorded which). The sample taken for sequencing was blood, either unsorted or a sorted T cell fraction (not recorded which). The chain couples TRBV6-2 or TRBV6-3 to TRBJ2-7; TRBD2 aligns across 12 bases. CDR3 DNA sequence: TGTGCCAGCAGTTACTCGAGGACTAGCGGGAAATACGAGCAGTACTTC. Residues: CASSYSRTSGKYEQYF.